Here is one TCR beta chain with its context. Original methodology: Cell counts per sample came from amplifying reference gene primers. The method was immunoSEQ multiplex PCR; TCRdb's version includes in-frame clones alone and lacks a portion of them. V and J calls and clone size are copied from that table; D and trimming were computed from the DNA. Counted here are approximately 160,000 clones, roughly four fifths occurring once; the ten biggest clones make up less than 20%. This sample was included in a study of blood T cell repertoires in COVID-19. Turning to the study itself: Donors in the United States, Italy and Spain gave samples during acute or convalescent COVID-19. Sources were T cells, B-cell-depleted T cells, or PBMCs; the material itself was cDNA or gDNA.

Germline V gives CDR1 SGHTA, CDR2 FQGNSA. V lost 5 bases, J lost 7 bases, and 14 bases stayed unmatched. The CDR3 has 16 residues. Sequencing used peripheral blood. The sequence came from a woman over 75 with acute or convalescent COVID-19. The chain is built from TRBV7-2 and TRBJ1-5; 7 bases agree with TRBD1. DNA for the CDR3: TGTGCCAGCAGCCCCCGACAGGGTGACCTTGGGCAGCCCCAGCATTTT. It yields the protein CASSPRQGDLGQPQHF.